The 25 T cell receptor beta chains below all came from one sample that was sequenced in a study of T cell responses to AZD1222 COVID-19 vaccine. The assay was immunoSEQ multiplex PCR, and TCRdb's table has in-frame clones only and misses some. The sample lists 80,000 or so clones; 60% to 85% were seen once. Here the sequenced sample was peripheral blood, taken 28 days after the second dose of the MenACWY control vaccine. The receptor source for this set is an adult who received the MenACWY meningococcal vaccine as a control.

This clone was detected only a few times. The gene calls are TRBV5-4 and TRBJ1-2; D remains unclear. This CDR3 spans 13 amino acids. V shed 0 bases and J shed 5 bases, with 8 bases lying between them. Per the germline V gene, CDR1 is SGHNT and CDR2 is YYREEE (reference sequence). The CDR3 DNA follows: TGTGCCAGCAGCTTGGTAGGAGGGTATGGCTACACCTTC. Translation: CASSLVGGYGYTF.

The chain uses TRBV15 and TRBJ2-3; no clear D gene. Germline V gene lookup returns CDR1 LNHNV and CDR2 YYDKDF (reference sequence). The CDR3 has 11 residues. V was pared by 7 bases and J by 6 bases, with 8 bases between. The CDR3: CATTPGDTQYF. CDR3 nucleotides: TGTGCCACCACCCCCGGTGATACGCAGTATTTT.

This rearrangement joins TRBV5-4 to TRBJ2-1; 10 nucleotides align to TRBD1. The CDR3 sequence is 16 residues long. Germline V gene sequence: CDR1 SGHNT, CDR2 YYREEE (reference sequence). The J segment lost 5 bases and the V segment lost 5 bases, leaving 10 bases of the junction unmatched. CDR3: CASSYEPGQGNNEQFF. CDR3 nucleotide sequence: TGTGCCAGCAGTTACGAGCCGGGACAGGGGAACAATGAGCAGTTCTTC.

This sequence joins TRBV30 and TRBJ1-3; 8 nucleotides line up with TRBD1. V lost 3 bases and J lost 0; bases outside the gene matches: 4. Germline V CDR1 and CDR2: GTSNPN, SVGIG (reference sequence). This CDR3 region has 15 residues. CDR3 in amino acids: CAWRGDRNSGNTIYF. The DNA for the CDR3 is TGTGCCTGGAGAGGGGACAGGAACTCTGGAAACACCATATATTTT.

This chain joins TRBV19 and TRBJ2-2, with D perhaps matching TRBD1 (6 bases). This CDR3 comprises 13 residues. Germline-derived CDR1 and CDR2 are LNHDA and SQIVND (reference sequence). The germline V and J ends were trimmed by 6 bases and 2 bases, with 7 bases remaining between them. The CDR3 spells CASRTGNTGELFF. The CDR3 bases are TGTGCCAGTAGGACAGGAAACACCGGGGAGCTGTTTTTT.

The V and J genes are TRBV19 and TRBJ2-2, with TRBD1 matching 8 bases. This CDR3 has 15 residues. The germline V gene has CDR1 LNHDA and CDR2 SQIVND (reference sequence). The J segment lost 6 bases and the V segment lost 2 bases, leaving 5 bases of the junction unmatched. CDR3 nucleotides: TGTGCCAGTAGTATACGGCAGGGGGCCGCCGGGGAGCTGTTTTTT. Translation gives CASSIRQGAAGELFF. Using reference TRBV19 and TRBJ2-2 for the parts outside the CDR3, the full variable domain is DGGITQSPKYLFRKEGQNVTLSCEQNLNHDAMYWYRQDPGQGLRLIYYSQIVNDFQKGDIAEGYSVSREKKESFPLTVTSAQKNPTAFYLCASSIRQGAAGELFFGEGSRLTVL.

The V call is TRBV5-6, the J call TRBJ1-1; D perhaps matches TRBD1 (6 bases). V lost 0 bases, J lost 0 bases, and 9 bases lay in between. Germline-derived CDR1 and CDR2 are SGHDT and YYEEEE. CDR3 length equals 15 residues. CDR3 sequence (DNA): TGTGCCAGCAGCTTGGTGCAGGGGTTGAACACTGAAGCTTTCTTT. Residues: CASSLVQGLNTEAFF. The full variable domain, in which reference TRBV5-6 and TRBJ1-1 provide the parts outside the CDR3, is DAGVTQSPTHLIKTRGQQVTLRCSPKSGHDTVSWYQQALGQGPQFIFQYYEEEERQRGNFPDRFSGHQFPNYSSELNVNALLLGDSALYLCASSLVQGLNTEAFFGQGTRLTVV.

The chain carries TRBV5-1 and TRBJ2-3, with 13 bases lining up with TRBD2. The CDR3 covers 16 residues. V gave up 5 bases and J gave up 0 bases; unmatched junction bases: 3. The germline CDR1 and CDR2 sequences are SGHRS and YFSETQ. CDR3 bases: TGCGCCAGCAGGGCGGGACTAGCGGGAAGCACAGATACGCAGTATTTT. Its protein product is CASRAGLAGSTDTQYF.

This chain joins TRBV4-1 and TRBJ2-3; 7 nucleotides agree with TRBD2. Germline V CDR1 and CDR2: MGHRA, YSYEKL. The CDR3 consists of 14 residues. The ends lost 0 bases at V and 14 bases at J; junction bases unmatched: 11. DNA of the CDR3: TGCGCCAGCAGCCAAGATGATACTAGCGTTAGTCGGTATTTT. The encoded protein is CASSQDDTSVSRYF.

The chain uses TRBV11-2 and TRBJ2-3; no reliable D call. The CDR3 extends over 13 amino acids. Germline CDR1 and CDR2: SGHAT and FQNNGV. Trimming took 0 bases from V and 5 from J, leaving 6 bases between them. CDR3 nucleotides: TGTGCCAGCAGCTTAGATCGTGGAGATACGCAGTATTTT. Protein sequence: CASSLDRGDTQYF.

The CDR3 DNA reads as TGCGCCAGCAGCTTTAATCAACTAGCGGCCTCCTACGAGCAGTACTTC. It encodes CASSFNQLAASYEQYF. V usage is TRBV5-1 and J usage is TRBJ2-7, with 8 nucleotides matching TRBD2. Losses at the gene ends were 2 bases for V and 0 bases for J; bases not matched to a gene: 7. In germline, CDR1 is SGHRS, CDR2 YFSETQ. This CDR3 has 16 amino acids.

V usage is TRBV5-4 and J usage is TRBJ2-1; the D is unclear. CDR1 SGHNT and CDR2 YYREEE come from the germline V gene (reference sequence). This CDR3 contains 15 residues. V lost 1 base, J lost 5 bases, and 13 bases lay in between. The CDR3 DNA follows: TGTGCCAGCAGCTTGTTTGGCGGAACGCACAATGAGCAGTTCTTC. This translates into CASSLFGGTHNEQFF.

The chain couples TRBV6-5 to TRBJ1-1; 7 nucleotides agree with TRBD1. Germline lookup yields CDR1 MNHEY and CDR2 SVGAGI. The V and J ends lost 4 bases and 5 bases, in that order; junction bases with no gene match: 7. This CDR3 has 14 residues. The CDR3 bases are TGTGCCAGCAGTTCGGACAGGAAGGGAACTGAAGCTTTCTTT. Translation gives CASSSDRKGTEAFF.

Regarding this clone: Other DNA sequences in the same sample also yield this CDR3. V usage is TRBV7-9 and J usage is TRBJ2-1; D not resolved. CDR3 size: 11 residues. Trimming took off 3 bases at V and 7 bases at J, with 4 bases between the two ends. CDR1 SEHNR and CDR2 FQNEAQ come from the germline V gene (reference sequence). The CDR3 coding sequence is TGTGCCAGCAGCTTGGGGAATGAGCAGTTCTTC. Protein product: CASSLGNEQFF.

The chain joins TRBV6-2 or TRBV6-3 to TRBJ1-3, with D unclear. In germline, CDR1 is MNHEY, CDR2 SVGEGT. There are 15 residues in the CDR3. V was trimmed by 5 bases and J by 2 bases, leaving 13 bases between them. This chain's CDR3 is CASSGFGGTGNTIYF. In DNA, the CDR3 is TGTGCCAGCAGTGGTTTCGGCGGGACTGGAAACACCATATATTTT.

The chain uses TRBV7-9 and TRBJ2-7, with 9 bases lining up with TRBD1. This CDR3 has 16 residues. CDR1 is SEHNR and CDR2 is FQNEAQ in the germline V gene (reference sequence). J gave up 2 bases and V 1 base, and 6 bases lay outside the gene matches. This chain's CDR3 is CASSLVTGQGTYEQYF. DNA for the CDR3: TGTGCCAGCAGCTTAGTGACGGGACAGGGCACCTACGAGCAGTACTTC.

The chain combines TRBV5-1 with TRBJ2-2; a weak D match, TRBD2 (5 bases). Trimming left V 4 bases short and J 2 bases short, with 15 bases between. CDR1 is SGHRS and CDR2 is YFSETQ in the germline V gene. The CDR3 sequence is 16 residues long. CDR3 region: CASSPGVSANTGELFF. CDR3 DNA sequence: TGCGCCAGCAGCCCCGGGGTGTCAGCTAACACCGGGGAGCTGTTTTTT.

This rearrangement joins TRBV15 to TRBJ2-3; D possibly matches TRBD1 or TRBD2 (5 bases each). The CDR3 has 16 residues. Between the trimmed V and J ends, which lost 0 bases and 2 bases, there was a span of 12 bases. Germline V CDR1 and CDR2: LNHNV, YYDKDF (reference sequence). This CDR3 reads CATSRELGTVTDTQYF. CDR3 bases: TGTGCCACCAGCAGAGAGTTGGGGACCGTCACAGATACGCAGTATTTT.

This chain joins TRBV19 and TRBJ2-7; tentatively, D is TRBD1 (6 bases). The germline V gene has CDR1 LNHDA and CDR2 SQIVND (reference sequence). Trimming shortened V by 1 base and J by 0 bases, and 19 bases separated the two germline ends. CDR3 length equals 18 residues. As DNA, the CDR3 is TGTGCCAGTAGTATAGTCCCCCCTTGGACAGACCACTCCTACGAGCAGTACTTC. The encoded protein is CASSIVPPWTDHSYEQYF.

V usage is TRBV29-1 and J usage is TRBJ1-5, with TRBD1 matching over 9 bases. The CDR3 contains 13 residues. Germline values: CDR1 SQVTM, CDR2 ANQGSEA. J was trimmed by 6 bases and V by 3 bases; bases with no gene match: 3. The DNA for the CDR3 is TGCAGCGTTGAGGGACAGGGCACTCAGCCCCAGCATTTT. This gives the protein CSVEGQGTQPQHF. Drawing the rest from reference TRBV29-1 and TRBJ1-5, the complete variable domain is SAVISQKPSRDICQRGTSLTIQCQVDSQVTMMFWYRQQPGQSLTLIATANQGSEATYESGFVIDKFPISRPNLTFSTLTVSNMSPEDSSIYLCSVEGQGTQPQHFGDGTRLSIL.

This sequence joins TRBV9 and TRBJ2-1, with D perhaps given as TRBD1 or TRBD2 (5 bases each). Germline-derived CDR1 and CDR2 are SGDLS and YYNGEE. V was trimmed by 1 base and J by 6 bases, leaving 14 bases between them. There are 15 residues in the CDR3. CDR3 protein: CASSVTLGPRNEQFF. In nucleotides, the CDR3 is TGTGCCAGCAGCGTAACCTTGGGACCTCGCAATGAGCAGTTCTTC.

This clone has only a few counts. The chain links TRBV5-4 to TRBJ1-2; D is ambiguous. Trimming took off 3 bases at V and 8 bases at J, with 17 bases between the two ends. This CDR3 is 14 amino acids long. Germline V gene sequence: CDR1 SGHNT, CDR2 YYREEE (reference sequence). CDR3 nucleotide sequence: TGTGCCAGCAGCTCCACCGCGAAGCGGGGAGGCTACACCTTC. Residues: CASSSTAKRGGYTF.

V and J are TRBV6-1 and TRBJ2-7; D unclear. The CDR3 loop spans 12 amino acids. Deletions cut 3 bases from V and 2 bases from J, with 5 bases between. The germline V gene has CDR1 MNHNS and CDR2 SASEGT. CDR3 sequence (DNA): TGTGCCAGCAGTGAGTTTCCCTACGAGCAGTACTTC. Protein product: CASSEFPYEQYF.

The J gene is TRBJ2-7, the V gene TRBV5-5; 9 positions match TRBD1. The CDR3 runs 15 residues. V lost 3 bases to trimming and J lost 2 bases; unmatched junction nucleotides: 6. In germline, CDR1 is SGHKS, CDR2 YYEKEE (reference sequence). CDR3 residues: CASSYDRGSTYEQYF. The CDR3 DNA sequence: TGTGCCAGCAGCTATGACAGGGGGAGTACCTACGAGCAGTACTTC.

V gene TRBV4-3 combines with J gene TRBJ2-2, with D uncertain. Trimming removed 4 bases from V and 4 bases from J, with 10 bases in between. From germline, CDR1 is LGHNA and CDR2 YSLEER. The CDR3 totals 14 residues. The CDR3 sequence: CASSLGWATGELFF. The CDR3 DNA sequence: TGCGCCAGCAGCCTTGGGTGGGCCACCGGGGAGCTGTTTTTT.